The source of this T cell receptor beta chain is a study of T-cell memory formation after mild COVID-19. Germline values: CDR1 SGHRS, CDR2 YFSETQ. Trimming pared 3 bases from V and 3 bases from J, leaving 13 bases between. CDR3 length: 15 residues. TCRalpha and TCRbeta libraries used 5'RACE with constant-segment primers and UMIs. TCRdb reprocessed the 5' RACE reads via MiXCR and lists one record per CDR3 protein. Of approximately 290,000 distinct CDR3 sequences in the sample, around 15% are singletons; the top ten hold 22%. This chain links TRBV5-1 with TRBJ1-5; a possible D gene is TRBD1 (5 bases). The sample was PBMCs or a T cell subset sorted from them (not recorded which). The clonotype was recovered from a man younger than 30 who had mild COVID-19 (a few samples of this study predate the infection). Cell type and time point are not known. CDR3 DNA sequence: TGCGCCAGCAGCTGGGAGGGGAGTCTCAATCAGCCCCAGCATTTT. Translation gives CASSWEGSLNQPQHF.